A single sample is the source of the 11 T cell receptor beta chains below, sequenced in a study of shared clonotypes between healthy human individuals. The protocol was immunoSEQ multiplex PCR, while the TCRdb copy is restricted to in-frame clones and leaves out a portion. The table includes more than 450,000 clones, more than 65% detected once. Material: PBMCs. These receptors all stem from a woman aged 40 to 49 in good health. Some clones in this sample may be carry-over from other donors' samples.

The V and J genes are TRBV2 and TRBJ2-1, with 13 positions matching TRBD2. The V gene end was trimmed by 6 bases and the J gene end by 7 bases; junction bases not matched to a gene: 9. The CDR3 contains 16 residues. CDR1 and CDR2 (germline): SNHLY, FYNNEI. This CDR3 reads CASRPLGTSGINEQFF. CDR3 DNA: TGTGCCAGCAGACCTCTCGGGACTAGCGGGATTAATGAGCAGTTCTTC.

This rearrangement joins TRBV5-1 to TRBJ2-7, with TRBD2 identical over 10 bases. The V and J ends lost 0 bases and 3 bases, in that order; junction bases with no gene match: 3. This CDR3 is 15 amino acids long. Germline CDR1 and CDR2: SGHRS and YFSETQ. In DNA form, the CDR3 reads TGCGCCAGCAGCTTGGTGCAGCGGGAGGGCTACGAGCAGTACTTC. This gives the protein CASSLVQREGYEQYF.

The CDR3 spells CASERLAAYNEQFF. The CDR3, as DNA: TGTGCCAGCGAAAGACTAGCGGCCTACAATGAGCAGTTCTTC. This rearrangement joins TRBV28 to TRBJ2-1; 9 nucleotides align to TRBD2. Trimming took 8 bases from V and 2 from J; bases not matched to a gene: 4. Germline-derived CDR1 and CDR2 are MDHEN and SYDVKM. The CDR3 has 14 residues.

The CDR3 here is CASSLYIAGTDTQYF. Here the CDR3 DNA reads TGTGCCAGCAGTTTATATATAGCGGGGACAGATACGCAGTATTTT. The rearrangement links TRBV28 to TRBJ2-3; 8 bases fit TRBD2. This CDR3 has 15 residues. Trimming took 1 base from V and 3 from J; bases not matched to a gene: 3. Germline V CDR1 and CDR2: MDHEN, SYDVKM.

V is TRBV2 and J is TRBJ2-5; D is uncertain. The ends were cut back, 5 bases at V and 2 bases at J, with 3 bases in the middle. In germline, CDR1 is SNHLY, CDR2 FYNNEI. There are 11 residues in the CDR3. The CDR3 loop reads CASSFQETQYF. CDR3 coding DNA: TGTGCCAGCAGTTTTCAAGAGACCCAGTACTTC. Drawing the rest from reference TRBV2 and TRBJ2-5, the complete variable domain is EPEVTQTPSHQVTQMGQEVILRCVPISNHLYFYWYRQILGQKVEFLVSFYNNEISEKSEIFDDQFSVERPDGSNFTLKIRSTKLEDSAMYFCASSFQETQYFGPGTRLLVL.

The chain has TRBV6-5 and TRBJ2-3; 9 bases are shared with TRBD1. The length of the CDR3 is 14 residues. In germline, CDR1 is MNHEY, CDR2 SVGAGI. Trimming at V came to 6 bases and at J to 2 bases, leaving 3 bases not matched to a gene. The DNA for the CDR3 is TGTGCCAGCAGCAGACAGGGGGACACAGATACGCAGTATTTT. Protein sequence: CASSRQGDTDTQYF.

V and J are TRBV5-6 and TRBJ2-5; D not resolved. The CDR3 spans 13 residues. Trimming pared 5 bases from V and 9 bases from J, leaving 17 bases between. Germline assignment: CDR1 SGHDT and CDR2 YYEEEE. The CDR3 DNA reads TGTGCCAGCAGGGGAACAACTGGGGTGGCCCAGTACTTC. It yields the protein CASRGTTGVAQYF.

The chain couples TRBV7-8 to TRBJ1-5; 9 bases are shared with TRBD1. The CDR3 consists of 17 residues. V lost 5 bases, J lost 10 bases, and 18 bases stayed unmatched. From germline, CDR1 is SGHVS and CDR2 FQNEAQ. The CDR3 DNA sequence: TGTGCCAGCAGCCCGAGAATCGGGACAGGGAGTTCTCAACCCCAGCATTTT. It encodes CASSPRIGTGSSQPQHF. Full variable domain (rest looked up from reference TRBV7-8 and TRBJ1-5): GAGVSQSPRYKVAKRGQDVALRCDPISGHVSLFWYQQALGQGPEFLTYFQNEAQLDKSGLPSDRFFAERPEGSVSTLKIQRTQQEDSAVYLCASSPRIGTGSSQPQHFGDGTRLSIL.

The chain uses TRBV6-6 and TRBJ1-5; no definite D call. This CDR3 comprises 15 residues. In germline, CDR1 is MNHNY, CDR2 SVGAGI (reference sequence). V was clipped by 0 bases and J by 2 bases, with 8 bases between them. The DNA of the CDR3 is TGTGCCAGCAGTTACTCGAGGGCAGGCAATCAGCCCCAGCATTTT. This sequence encodes CASSYSRAGNQPQHF.

This clone was observed a single time. The CDR3: CASSFTGSGEQFF. As DNA, the CDR3 is TGTGCCAGCAGCTTTACTGGGAGCGGAGAGCAGTTCTTC. The chain has TRBV7-2 and TRBJ2-1, with D maybe TRBD2 (5 bases). V was pared by 3 bases and J by 10 bases, with 13 bases between. The CDR3 is made up of 13 amino acids. CDR1 and CDR2 from the germline V gene are SGHTA and FQGNSA.

The V and J genes are TRBV18 and TRBJ2-2; TRBD1 aligns across 7 bases. V lost 1 base and J lost 6; bases outside the gene matches: 8. The CDR3 spans 16 residues. CDR1 KGHSH and CDR2 LQKENI come from the germline V gene. The CDR3 sequence is CASSPQEGGGSGELFF. The CDR3 DNA reads TGTGCCAGCTCACCACAAGAAGGGGGCGGTTCCGGGGAGCTGTTTTTT.